Below are 11 T cell receptor beta chains sequenced from a single sample in a study of T cell responses to AZD1222 COVID-19 vaccine. The protocol was immunoSEQ multiplex PCR, while the TCRdb copy is restricted to in-frame clones and leaves out a portion. The sample comprises about 97,000 clones, around 87% of which are singletons, and more than 8.5% rests with the top ten. The sample here was peripheral blood, taken 28 days after the second AZD1222 dose. The receptors come from an adult who received the AZD1222 COVID-19 vaccine.

This clone has more than one count but fewer than ten. J is TRBJ2-3 and V is TRBV7-2; 11 bases match TRBD2. The CDR3 totals 18 residues. The germline gives CDR1 SGHTA, CDR2 FQGNSA. The V segment lost 3 bases and the J segment 0 bases; nucleotides outside the gene matches: 8. The CDR3 region is CASSLRLAGYGSTDTQYF. CDR3 sequence (DNA): TGTGCCAGCAGCTTGAGACTAGCGGGGTACGGGAGCACAGATACGCAGTATTTT.

J is TRBJ1-6 and V is TRBV4-2; D remains ambiguous. In germline, CDR1 is LGHNA, CDR2 YNFKEQ. This CDR3 comprises 14 residues. The V gene lost 2 bases and the J gene lost 5 bases, with 7 bases spanning the gap. DNA of the CDR3: TGTGCCAGCAGCCAAATGTGGAATAATTCACCCCTCCACTTT. Its translation: CASSQMWNNSPLHF.

This chain connects TRBV2 to TRBJ1-6; weak D call: TRBD1 (5 bases). Germline-derived CDR1 and CDR2 are SNHLY and FYNNEI. V was cut by 2 bases and J by 14 bases, with 13 bases left in between. The CDR3 is made up of 13 amino acids. Written as DNA, the CDR3 is TGTGCCAGCAGTGAAATGACAGCTTCGTCCCTCCACTTT. The encoded protein is CASSEMTASSLHF. The entire variable domain, with the rest obtained from reference TRBV2 and TRBJ1-6, is as follows: EPEVTQTPSHQVTQMGQEVILRCVPISNHLYFYWYRQILGQKVEFLVSFYNNEISEKSEIFDDQFSVERPDGSNFTLKIRSTKLEDSAMYFCASSEMTASSLHFGNGTRLTVT.

In DNA, the CDR3 is TGCGCCAGCAGCCCCACAGGGGTTTCTGAAAAACTGTTTTTT. Protein sequence: CASSPTGVSEKLFF. The chain joins TRBV5-1 to TRBJ1-4; 7 bases agree with TRBD1. CDR1 is SGHRS and CDR2 is YFSETQ in the germline V gene. V trimming: 4 bases; J trimming: 7 bases; junction bases outside the gene matches: 7. The CDR3 totals 14 residues.

The CDR3 DNA follows: TGTGCCAGCAGCCGTAGCCGGGACAGCCCCTACAATGAGCAGTTCTTC. Protein product: CASSRSRDSPYNEQFF. The rearrangement links TRBV7-2 to TRBJ2-1; 7 positions match TRBD1. The CDR3 is 16 residues long. V lost 5 bases to trimming and J lost 2 bases; unmatched junction nucleotides: 9. The germline CDR1 and CDR2 sequences are SGHTA and FQGNSA.

The rearrangement joins TRBV3-1 (or the pseudogene TRBV3-2) to TRBJ2-3; perhaps TRBD2 as D (5 bases). The V end was cut by 4 bases, the J end by 6 bases, with 8 bases between. Germline CDR1 LGHDT, CDR2 YNNKEL (reference sequence). The CDR3 has 12 amino acids. The CDR3 coding sequence is TGTGCCAGCAGCCGGAGGATGGATACGCAGTATTTT. Protein: CASSRRMDTQYF.

The chain joins TRBV7-2 to TRBJ1-2; no reliable D call. V lost 5 bases to trimming and J lost 5 bases, with 12 bases between them. CDR1 and CDR2 from the germline V gene are SGHTA and FQGNSA. This CDR3 is built from 13 residues. CDR3 bases: TGTGCCAGCAGCGCCGGTCGTCTATATGGCTACACCTTC. It encodes CASSAGRLYGYTF.

This chain links TRBV4-1 with TRBJ2-7; TRBD1 agrees at 9 bases. CDR1 is MGHRA, CDR2 YSYEKL, per germline. The CDR3 spans 15 residues. V shed 0 bases, J shed 4 bases, and the junction held 4 bases outside the gene matches. The CDR3 is CASSQEGQGHYEQYF. CDR3 DNA sequence: TGCGCCAGCAGCCAAGAGGGACAGGGTCATTACGAGCAGTACTTC.

This CDR3 is CASSLVNSRETQYF. The CDR3 nucleotides are TGTGCCAGCAGCTTAGTGAACTCCCGAGAGACCCAGTACTTC. The chain has TRBV7-2 and TRBJ2-5, with D unresolved. The CDR3 contains 14 residues. Germline assignment: CDR1 SGHTA and CDR2 FQGNSA. V lost 1 base to trimming and J lost 4 bases, with 10 bases between them. The entire variable domain, with the rest obtained from reference TRBV7-2 and TRBJ2-5, is as follows: GAGVSQSPSNKVTEKGKDVELRCDPISGHTALYWYRQSLGQGLEFLIYFQGNSAPDKSGLPSDRFSAERTGGSVSTLTIQRTQQEDSAVYLCASSLVNSRETQYFGPGTRLLVL.

The V and J genes are TRBV19 and TRBJ1-1; D not resolved. The CDR3 runs 15 residues. CDR1 and CDR2 from the germline V gene are LNHDA and SQIVND (reference sequence). V was trimmed by 6 bases and J by 0 bases, leaving 14 bases between them. CDR3 protein: CASSHRENLNTEAFF. CDR3 coding DNA: TGTGCCAGTAGCCATAGAGAGAACTTGAACACTGAAGCTTTCTTT. Supplemented by reference TRBV19 and TRBJ1-1, the full variable domain reads DGGITQSPKYLFRKEGQNVTLSCEQNLNHDAMYWYRQDPGQGLRLIYYSQIVNDFQKGDIAEGYSVSREKKESFPLTVTSAQKNPTAFYLCASSHRENLNTEAFFGQGTRLTVV.

V gene TRBV24-1 combines with J gene TRBJ2-1; D unclear. V gave up 2 bases and J gave up 10 bases, with 11 bases separating them. The CDR3 extends over 13 amino acids. CDR1 is KGHDR, CDR2 SFDVKD, per germline. CDR3 DNA: TGTGCCACCAGTGATTCCAGACTCCCGGAGCAGTTCTTC. Residues: CATSDSRLPEQFF.